The 4 T cell receptor beta chains below come from one sample, sequenced in a study of T cells after somatic rescue of genetic block. The data were produced by immunoSEQ multiplex PCR, yet TCRdb's version contains in-frame clones alone and is incomplete. The sample includes under 150,000 clones, 80% to 95% of them seen just once. Material: peripheral blood mononuclear cells (PBMCs). Receptors were obtained from a woman aged 18 to 35.

Comment on this clone: The sample holds other DNA sequences that translate to the same CDR3. The rearrangement joins TRBV30 to TRBJ1-5; no clear D. CDR1 and CDR2 (germline): GTSNPN, SVGIG (reference sequence). The V end lost 0 bases, the J end lost 7 bases, and 4 bases lay between the germline ends. The length of the CDR3 is 11 residues. The CDR3 reads CAWSVGQPQHF. In nucleotides, the CDR3 is TGTGCCTGGAGTGTGGGGCAGCCCCAGCATTTT.

This sequence joins TRBV2 and TRBJ2-7; 9 bases are shared with TRBD2. The CDR3 is made up of 14 amino acids. Trimming cost V 7 bases and J 6 bases; bases outside gene matches: 10. Germline V CDR1 and CDR2: SNHLY, FYNNEI. CDR3 protein: CASNQRGEGGEQYF. In DNA, the CDR3 is TGTGCCAGCAACCAGCGGGGGGAAGGGGGCGAGCAGTACTTC.

The chain couples TRBV4-1 to TRBJ2-1; TRBD2 matches 8 bases. The CDR3 contains 16 residues. Germline lookup yields CDR1 MGHRA and CDR2 YSYEKL. V was clipped by 4 bases and J by 3 bases; unmatched bases: 8. CDR3 nucleotide sequence: TGCGCCAGCAGCCTCGTGGTAGGGACTAGCTACAATGAGCAGTTCTTC. Residues: CASSLVVGTSYNEQFF.

The CDR3 here is CASSLLGTGVSGSSYNEQFF. The CDR3 DNA sequence: TGTGCCAGCAGTTTATTAGGGACAGGGGTTAGCGGGAGCTCCTACAATGAGCAGTTCTTC. The rearrangement uses TRBV28 and TRBJ2-1; D perhaps matches TRBD1 (10 bases). The CDR3 is made up of 20 amino acids. V lost 1 base and J lost 0, with 22 bases in between. Germline V CDR1 and CDR2: MDHEN, SYDVKM.